These 9 T cell receptor beta chains came from one sample sequenced in a study of early T cells in non-severe SARS-CoV-2 infection. A single record per CDR3 protein comes from TCRdb applying MiXCR to the 5' RACE reads. The table records tens of thousands of distinct CDR3 sequences, about 6.3% of them present only once. Sample: whole blood, taken at baseline. The receptor set was obtained from an adult who was a healthcare worker with PCR-confirmed SARS-CoV-2 infection or an uninfected control (not recorded which).

This clonotype came up many times. Germline and junction disagree at one end, which may indicate a read error. V and J are TRBV6-2 or TRBV6-3 and TRBJ2-7; TRBD1 or TRBD2 may be the D gene (5 bases each). CDR1 is MNHEY and CDR2 is SVGEGT in the germline V gene. The CDR3 sequence is 11 residues long. This CDR3 reads CASRTGADEHF. As DNA, the CDR3 is TGTGCCAGCAGAACCGGGGCAGACGAACACTTC.

This clonotype has only a few counts. This rearrangement joins TRBV7-2 to TRBJ1-1; D unresolved. The CDR3 length is 14 residues. The V end was cut by 1 base, the J end by 5 bases, with 11 bases between. Germline-derived CDR1 and CDR2 are SGHTA and FQGNSA. CDR3 DNA sequence: TGTGCCAGCAGCTTAGAGTTTGGATTGACTGAAGCTTTCTTT. This encodes CASSLEFGLTEAFF.

The chain joins TRBV4-2 to TRBJ2-5, with 11 bases that match TRBD2. Per the germline V gene, CDR1 is LGHNA and CDR2 is YNFKEQ. The CDR3 is made up of 16 amino acids. V shed 4 bases and J 1 base; nucleotides not matched to a gene: 5. The CDR3 nucleotides are TGTGCCAGCAGCCGCGGGACTAGCGGATTCCAAGAGACCCAGTACTTC. The encoded protein is CASSRGTSGFQETQYF.

This clonotype was recorded many times. This chain uses TRBV6-1 with TRBJ2-1; 10 bases are shared with TRBD1. The CDR3 contains 15 residues. V trimming: 7 bases; J trimming: 0 bases; junction bases outside the gene matches: 3. Germline CDR1 is MNHNS and CDR2 is SASEGT. CDR3 protein: CASKRDRGSYNEQFF. The CDR3 DNA reads TGTGCCAGCAAAAGGGACAGGGGCTCCTACAATGAGCAGTTCTTC.

This clonotype was seen at least ten times. CDR3 in DNA: TGTGCCACCAGTGATTTTAATAACAGGGACGGTTATGGCTACACCTTC. As protein: CATSDFNNRDGYGYTF. The chain links TRBV24-1 to TRBJ1-2; D possibly corresponds to TRBD1 (6 bases). Germline V gene lookup returns CDR1 KGHDR and CDR2 SFDVKD. This CDR3 is built from 16 residues. V was shortened by 1 base and J by 5 bases, with 16 bases between the two germline ends.

This clonotype showed up many times. The rearrangement links TRBV21-1 to TRBJ2-3; the table's D gene call, TRBD1, was not cross checked with the DNA. TRBV21-1 is classified as a pseudogene. CDR3 length: 15 amino acids. CDR3 region: CASSLQGPSTDTQYF. In nucleotides, the CDR3 is TGTGCCAGCAGCTTACAGGGGCCTAGCACAGATACGCAGTATTTT.

Ten or more counts support this clonotype. The chain is built from TRBV9 and TRBJ1-6, with TRBD1 identical over 8 bases. The CDR3 consists of 15 residues. Looked up from germline, CDR1 is SGDLS and CDR2 is YYNGEE. After removal of 3 bases from V and 7 bases from J, the junction contained 6 bases not matched to a gene. CDR3 in DNA: TGTGCCAGCAGCGGGAAGACAGGGGCCAATTCACCCCTCCACTTT. It yields the protein CASSGKTGANSPLHF.

This clonotype was seen many times. The V and J genes are TRBV7-9 and TRBJ2-7; 9 bases line up with TRBD1. CDR3 length: 16 amino acids. The V segment lost 2 bases and the J segment 2 bases; nucleotides outside the gene matches: 7. CDR1 is SEHNR and CDR2 is FQNEAQ in the germline V gene (reference sequence). The CDR3, as DNA: TGTGCCAGCAGCTTACCGCCCCGGACAGGGGCCTACGAGCAGTACTTC. Protein product: CASSLPPRTGAYEQYF.

The table lists this clonotype with many counts. The chain uses TRBV29-1 and TRBJ2-3, with TRBD1 matching 7 bases. CDR3 length: 14 residues. V lost 0 bases and J lost 2; bases outside the gene matches: 2. Germline CDR1 SQVTM, CDR2 ANQGSEA. DNA of the CDR3: TGCAGCGTTGAAGATAGGGGGCTCACAGATACGCAGTATTTT. As protein: CSVEDRGLTDTQYF.